The 9 T cell receptor beta chains reported below all come from one sample, sequenced in a study of blood T cell repertoires in COVID-19. The table came from immunoSEQ multiplex PCR; TCRdb's copy has only in-frame clones and leaves some out. The repertoire consists of around 170,000 clones, with roughly four fifths occurring once and the leading ten covering about 7.1%. The sample taken for sequencing was peripheral blood. All receptors come from a woman between 70 and 85 years old with COVID-19, enrolled during active disease.

This clone was observed a single time. This chain connects TRBV7-3 to TRBJ2-1, with TRBD2 matching 14 bases. The length of the CDR3 is 15 residues. Germline values: CDR1 SGHTA, CDR2 FQGTGA. Trimming at V came to 5 bases and at J to 11 bases, leaving 8 bases not matched to a gene. The CDR3 region is CASSPGTSGSTQQFF. The CDR3 DNA is TGTGCCAGCAGCCCTGGGACTAGCGGGAGTACACAGCAGTTCTTC.

The CDR3 DNA reads TGTGCCAGCAGCAATTTTAAGGAGTCGGCTTTCTTT. Amino acid sequence: CASSNFKESAFF. The chain carries TRBV3-1 (or the pseudogene TRBV3-2) and TRBJ1-1; D not certain. In germline, CDR1 is LGHDT, CDR2 YNNKEL (reference sequence). The germline V and J ends were trimmed by 5 bases and 11 bases, with 15 bases remaining between them. The CDR3 runs 12 residues.

The V call is TRBV18, the J call TRBJ2-7; 7 nucleotides match TRBD1. V was clipped by 2 bases and J by 5 bases; unmatched bases: 12. Germline V gives CDR1 KGHSH, CDR2 LQKENI. This CDR3 is built from 16 residues. This CDR3 is CASSPFFRGSPNEQYF. The CDR3 DNA reads as TGTGCCAGCTCACCATTTTTCAGGGGGAGCCCTAACGAGCAGTACTTC.

V usage is TRBV5-1 and J usage is TRBJ2-3, with D possibly matching TRBD2 (6 bases). The CDR3 is made up of 14 amino acids. Germline CDR1 is SGHRS and CDR2 is YFSETQ. Trimming shortened V by 4 bases and J by 6 bases, and 15 bases separated the two germline ends. CDR3 nucleotide sequence: TGCGCCAGCAGCAGGGGACTTCTTTTGGATACGCAGTATTTT. It translates to CASSRGLLLDTQYF.

The chain employs TRBV3-1 (or the pseudogene TRBV3-2) and TRBJ1-1; a weak D match, TRBD1 (6 bases). CDR3 length: 14 residues. Trimming removed 1 base at V and 1 base at J, with 7 bases between. Germline loops: CDR1 LGHDT, CDR2 YNNKEL (reference sequence). In DNA form, the CDR3 reads TGTGCCAGCAGCCAAGGGGGGCCGAACACTGAAGCTTTCTTT. Residues: CASSQGGPNTEAFF.

This clone is a singleton in its sample. The genes are TRBV7-2 and TRBJ2-1; TRBD2 matches 9 bases. Germline assignment: CDR1 SGHTA and CDR2 FQGNSA. There are 16 residues in the CDR3. V lost 5 bases, J lost 1 base, and 6 bases stayed unmatched. DNA for the CDR3: TGTGCCAGCAGCCATTCTAGCGGGGTGTCCTACAATGAGCAGTTCTTC. Its translation: CASSHSSGVSYNEQFF.

The CDR3 loop is CASSFGGSYEQYF. The CDR3 bases are TGTGCCAGCAGTTTCGGGGGAAGCTACGAGCAGTACTTC. This chain uses TRBV28 with TRBJ2-7, with a weak D call TRBD2 (6 bases). Germline loops: CDR1 MDHEN, CDR2 SYDVKM. Trimming removed 3 bases at V and 3 bases at J, with 9 bases between. This CDR3 is built from 13 residues.

The V and J genes are TRBV27 and TRBJ2-3; TRBD1 agrees at 8 bases. J gave up 2 bases and V 6 bases, and 10 bases lay outside the gene matches. Germline V gene data show CDR1 as MNHEY and CDR2 as SMNVEV (reference sequence). The CDR3 runs 16 residues. The CDR3 here is CASSRLGTGATDTQYF. The CDR3 DNA follows: TGTGCCAGCAGCCGCCTCGGGACAGGTGCCACAGATACGCAGTATTTT.

V is TRBV30 and J is TRBJ1-3; perhaps TRBD1 as D (6 bases). V was trimmed by 3 bases and J by 2 bases, leaving 14 bases between them. The CDR3 consists of 15 residues. Germline V gene lookup returns CDR1 GTSNPN and CDR2 SVGIG (reference sequence). The CDR3 loop reads CAWSRERQAGNTIYF. In nucleotides, the CDR3 is TGTGCCTGGAGCAGAGAGCGACAGGCTGGAAACACCATATATTTT.